Listed here is a single T cell receptor (beta chain). Deletions cut 5 bases from V and 1 base from J, with 14 bases between. From germline, CDR1 is SEHNR and CDR2 FQNEAQ (reference sequence). CDR3 length equals 15 residues. The sample is drawn from a study of technical replicates of blood from several donors. Sequenced by immunoSEQ multiplex PCR; TCRdb stores in-frame clones only, minus some. Among about 75,000 clones, around 97% were seen once, and the ten largest hold about 0.27%. Sequencing input: T cells isolated from PBMCs. The sequence derives from a human donor in good health. This chain joins TRBV7-9 and TRBJ1-1; tentatively, D is TRBD1 (6 bases). The CDR3 loop is CASSASGEPNTEAFF. The CDR3, as DNA: TGTGCCAGCAGCGCATCAGGGGAACCGAACACTGAAGCTTTCTTT.